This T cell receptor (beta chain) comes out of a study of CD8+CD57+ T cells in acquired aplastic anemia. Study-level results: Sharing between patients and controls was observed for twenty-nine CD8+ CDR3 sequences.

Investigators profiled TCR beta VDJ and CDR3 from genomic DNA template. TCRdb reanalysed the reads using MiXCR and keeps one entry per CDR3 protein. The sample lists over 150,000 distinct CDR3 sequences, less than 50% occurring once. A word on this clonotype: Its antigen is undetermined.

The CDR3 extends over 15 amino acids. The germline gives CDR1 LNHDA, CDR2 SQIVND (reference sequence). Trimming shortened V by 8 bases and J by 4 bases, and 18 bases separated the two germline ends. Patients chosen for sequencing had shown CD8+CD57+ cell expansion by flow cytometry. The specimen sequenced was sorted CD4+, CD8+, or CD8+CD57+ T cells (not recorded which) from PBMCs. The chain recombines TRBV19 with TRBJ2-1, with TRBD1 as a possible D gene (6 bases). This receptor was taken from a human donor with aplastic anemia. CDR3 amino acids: CASGGRGIYYNEQFF. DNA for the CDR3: TGTGCCAGTGGGGGCAGGGGCATCTATTACAATGAGCAGTTCTTC.